The clone carrying this T cell receptor (beta chain) was counted a few times. The sample belongs to a study of T-cell reconstitution after alpha-beta-depleted transplantation in children. V lost 1 base and J 0 bases, leaving 7 bases between the germline ends. CDR1 and CDR2 (germline): LNHDA, SQIVND (reference sequence). The CDR3 consists of 15 residues. Preparation of the TCRbeta library involved a method that used unique molecular identifiers. TCRdb reprocessed the PCR reads with MiXCR, giving one entry per CDR3 protein. Of approximately 400,000 distinct CDR3 sequences in the sample, approximately 11% were seen once.

The starting material was PBMCs from the stem cell graft donor, obtained from the stem cell graft. The V call is TRBV19, the J call TRBJ1-5; weak D call: TRBD1 (5 bases). The clonotype originates from a human donor who donated a stem cell graft to a child with acute myeloid leukemia. The CDR3 DNA follows: TGTGCCAGTAGTATAGGACAGTATAGCAATCAGCCCCAGCATTTT. Translated: CASSIGQYSNQPQHF.